The 16 T cell receptor beta chains in this list originate from one sample, sequenced in a study of blood T cells in healthy people across ages. Sample-barcoded 5' priming and a J-beta primer mix drove a second PCR of roughly 7 to 11 cycles. TCRdb independently ran MiXCR on the 5' RACE reads; one entry per CDR3 protein. The profile covers nearly 800,000 distinct CDR3 sequences, with 25% appearing a single time and more than 3% taken by the ten largest. These data also featured in a second study, about T cells of mothers and their children.

The sequenced sample consisted of blood. These receptors originate from a boy between 10 and 17 years old in good health.

This chain connects TRBV14 to TRBJ2-5, with a possible D match to TRBD2 (6 bases). CDR3 size: 18 residues. Trimming took 1 base from V and 3 from J, leaving 21 bases between them. In germline, CDR1 is SGHDN, CDR2 FVKESK. CDR3 residues: CASSQAPEGLSGEETQYF. The CDR3 nucleotides read TGTGCCAGCAGCCAAGCCCCGGAAGGTCTCTCGGGGGAAGAGACCCAGTACTTC.

The rearrangement links TRBV29-1 to TRBJ2-2; 7 bases are shared with TRBD1. From germline, CDR1 is SQVTM and CDR2 ANQGSEA. There are 13 residues in the CDR3. V was clipped by 6 bases and J by 8 bases; unmatched bases: 9. The CDR3 loop is CSVLTGLMGELFF. The CDR3 nucleotides read TGCAGCGTCCTGACAGGGTTAATGGGGGAGCTGTTTTTT.

The V call is TRBV12-3 or TRBV12-4, the J call TRBJ1-2, with no clear D. V was trimmed by 5 bases and J by 7 bases, leaving 11 bases between them. The CDR3 is 12 residues long. Here the CDR3 reads CASSPDIFGYTF. In DNA, the CDR3 is TGTGCCAGCAGTCCAGACATTTTTGGCTACACCTTC.

The chain has TRBV5-6 and TRBJ2-7; a weak D match, TRBD1 (5 bases). Deletions cut 2 bases from V and 5 bases from J, with 11 bases between. This CDR3 is built from 13 residues. From germline, CDR1 is SGHDT and CDR2 YYEEEE. For the CDR3, the DNA is TGTGCCAGCAGCTTCGGCAGGGTAAACGAGCAGTACTTC. As protein: CASSFGRVNEQYF. The full variable domain, rest sourced from reference TRBV5-6 and TRBJ2-7, is DAGVTQSPTHLIKTRGQQVTLRCSPKSGHDTVSWYQQALGQGPQFIFQYYEEEERQRGNFPDRFSGHQFPNYSSELNVNALLLGDSALYLCASSFGRVNEQYFGPGTRLTVT.

In this sample, this clonotype turned up a few times. The chain is built from TRBV27 and TRBJ2-5, with a possible D match to TRBD1 (7 bases). The ends were cut back, 4 bases at V and 4 bases at J, with 10 bases in the middle. The CDR3 covers 13 residues. CDR1 MNHEY and CDR2 SMNVEV come from the germline V gene (reference sequence). The CDR3 region is CASSYQGGETQYF. DNA of the CDR3: TGTGCCAGCAGTTATCAGGGGGGAGAGACCCAGTACTTC.

This clonotype was picked up a small number of times. This chain connects TRBV5-5 to TRBJ2-3; D possibly corresponds to TRBD1 (6 bases). V shed 0 bases and J shed 2 bases, with 19 bases lying between them. The V gene's germline CDR1 is SGHKS and CDR2 YYEKEE (reference sequence). This CDR3 is built from 18 residues. As DNA, the CDR3 is TGTGCCAGCAGCTTGGGAGACACAGGGTTCGGGGACACAGATACGCAGTATTTT. It is translated as CASSLGDTGFGDTDTQYF.

This chain links TRBV28 with TRBJ1-2; D not certain. With 1 base removed from V and 3 bases from J, the gap between germline ends came to 9 bases. This CDR3 region has 14 residues. Germline V CDR1 and CDR2: MDHEN, SYDVKM. The CDR3 region is CASSLFGRDYGYTF. Written as DNA, the CDR3 is TGTGCCAGCAGTTTATTTGGCAGAGACTATGGCTACACCTTC.

The chain couples TRBV4-2 to TRBJ2-1, with TRBD1 matching 8 bases. Trimming took 10 bases from V and 3 from J; bases not matched to a gene: 5. CDR1 is LGHNA, CDR2 YNFKEQ, per germline. The CDR3 totals 13 residues. CDR3 nucleotides: TGTGCCACCCAGGGGGCTAACTACAATGAGCAGTTCTTC. Translation: CATQGANYNEQFF.

This rearrangement joins TRBV11-2 to TRBJ1-1, with D possibly matching TRBD1 (6 bases). V dropped 4 bases and J dropped 3 bases, with 12 bases sitting between them. The CDR3 runs 14 residues. Per the germline V gene, CDR1 is SGHAT and CDR2 is FQNNGV. The CDR3 sequence: CASSSLRGHTEAFF. CDR3 DNA sequence: TGTGCCAGCAGCTCACTCCGGGGGCACACTGAAGCTTTCTTT.

This sequence joins TRBV10-3 and TRBJ2-5; weak D call: TRBD1 (5 bases). The CDR3 consists of 13 residues. With 5 bases removed from V and 0 bases from J, the gap between germline ends came to 7 bases. Looked up from germline, CDR1 is ENHRY and CDR2 is SYGVKD. The CDR3 protein is CAISPTDQETQYF. The CDR3 region has the DNA TGTGCCATCAGTCCGACAGACCAAGAGACCCAGTACTTC.

The rearrangement uses TRBV28 and TRBJ1-1; D is unclear. V was pared by 7 bases and J by 5 bases, with 17 bases between. The germline gives CDR1 MDHEN, CDR2 SYDVKM. The CDR3 loop spans 14 amino acids. The CDR3 DNA reads TGTGCCAGCACTATAAGACCTGAGTATACTGAAGCTTTCTTT. Translation gives CASTIRPEYTEAFF.

The chain employs TRBV10-3 and TRBJ2-3; 8 bases fit TRBD2. The CDR3 loop spans 14 amino acids. The germline gives CDR1 ENHRY, CDR2 SYGVKD. V lost 8 bases to trimming and J lost 5 bases; unmatched junction nucleotides: 9. The CDR3 is CAIAASGRIDTQYF. The CDR3 bases are TGTGCCATCGCGGCGAGCGGGAGAATAGATACGCAGTATTTT.

The chain couples TRBV29-1 to TRBJ1-1; 8 bases are shared with TRBD1. Per the germline V gene, CDR1 is SQVTM and CDR2 is ANQGSEA. The CDR3 length is 11 residues. Here the CDR3 reads CAGQGGTEAFF. CDR3 DNA: TGCGCCGGACAGGGAGGCACTGAAGCTTTCTTT.

This clonotype was seen a few times. The chain recombines TRBV20-1 with TRBJ1-2; possible D gene TRBD1, 5 bases. The V gene lost 0 bases and the J gene lost 7 bases, with 15 bases spanning the gap. CDR3 length: 14 amino acids. Per the germline V gene, CDR1 is DFQATT and CDR2 is SNEGSKA (reference sequence). CDR3 in DNA: TGCAGTGCTAGAGATCCATCGGGGGAAGCTGGCTACACCTTC. Amino acid sequence: CSARDPSGEAGYTF.

This clonotype was seen only a few times. A read error may be the cause here, since a much bigger clone is one base away. Here the CDR3 omits its conserved ending phenylalanine or tryptophan, so a read error is the likely source. The rearrangement uses TRBV20-1 and TRBJ1-2; no firm D call. The CDR3 contains 12 residues. V lost 4 bases to trimming and J lost 3 bases, with 9 bases between them. CDR1 DFQATT and CDR2 SNEGSKA come from the germline V gene (reference sequence). CDR3: CSAKTPDYGYTL. Here the CDR3 DNA reads TGCAGTGCTAAGACTCCTGACTATGGCTACACCCTC.

The chain links TRBV29-1 to TRBJ2-7; possibly TRBD1 for D (7 bases). Germline assignment: CDR1 SQVTM and CDR2 ANQGSEA. This CDR3 is 13 amino acids long. V shed 7 bases and J shed 1 base, with 14 bases lying between them. The CDR3 here is CSAWRDSSYEQYF. The CDR3 region has the DNA TGCAGCGCTTGGCGGGACAGTTCCTACGAGCAGTACTTC.